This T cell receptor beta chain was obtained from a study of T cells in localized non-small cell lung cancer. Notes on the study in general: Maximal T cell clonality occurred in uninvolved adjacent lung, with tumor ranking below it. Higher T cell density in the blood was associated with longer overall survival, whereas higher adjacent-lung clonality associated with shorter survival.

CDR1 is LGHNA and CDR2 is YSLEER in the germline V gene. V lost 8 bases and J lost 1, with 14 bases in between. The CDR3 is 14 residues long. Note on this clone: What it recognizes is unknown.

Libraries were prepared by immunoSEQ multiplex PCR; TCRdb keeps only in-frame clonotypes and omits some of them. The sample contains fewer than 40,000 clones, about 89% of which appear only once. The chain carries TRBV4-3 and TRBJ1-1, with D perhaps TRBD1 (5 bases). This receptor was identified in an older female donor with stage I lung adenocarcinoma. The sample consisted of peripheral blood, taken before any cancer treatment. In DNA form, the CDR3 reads TGCGCCAGCGCTTGGGGCCTCGAGAACACTGAAGCTTTCTTT. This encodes CASAWGLENTEAFF.